The 8 T cell receptor beta chains below come from one sample, sequenced in a study of Graves' ophthalmopathy and Graves' hyperthyroidism. As the template, RNA transcripts were used to amplify TCR beta CDR3 regions. Scientists carried out first-round RT-PCR using HTBI primers and then a second-round multiplex PCR. Each CDR3 protein is one row after TCRdb ran MiXCR on the multiplex PCR reads. The sample has 500,000 to 800,000 distinct CDR3 sequences; about 38% are singletons. Sequences were obtained from peripheral blood. Receptors originate from an adult man with Graves' ophthalmopathy.

This chain joins TRBV15 and TRBJ1-2; 12 positions agree with TRBD1. CDR3 length: 15 amino acids. Trimming removed 6 bases from V and 3 bases from J; junction bases left unmatched: 5. Germline CDR1 and CDR2: LNHNV and YYDKDF (reference sequence). The CDR3 DNA follows: TGTGCCACCAGGGCCGGGACAGGGGGCCACTATGGCTACACCTTC. Its protein is CATRAGTGGHYGYTF.

The rearrangement links TRBV10-3 to TRBJ2-7; 7 bases align to TRBD2. Germline values: CDR1 ENHRY, CDR2 SYGVKD. J gave up 0 bases and V 6 bases, and 14 bases lay outside the gene matches. CDR3 length: 17 residues. The CDR3 DNA is TGTGCCATCAGGGGGGGGACGGCTACTCAACGCTCCTACGAGCAGTACTTC. Encoded protein: CAIRGGTATQRSYEQYF.

The chain combines TRBV12-3 or TRBV12-4 with TRBJ2-7; TRBD2 matches at 10 bases. With 6 bases clipped from V and 4 bases from J, the junction kept 9 bases outside the gene matches. CDR3 length equals 15 residues. The CDR3 coding sequence is TGTGCCAGCAGCCCATGGGAGCGGGAGGGTTACGAGCAGTACTTC. This translates into CASSPWEREGYEQYF.

This clonotype has just a few counts. The rearrangement uses TRBV9 and TRBJ2-7; 10 bases are a match to TRBD2. Unmatched junction bases numbered 8, after V lost 3 bases and J lost 5 bases. This CDR3 is 15 amino acids long. Germline V gene data show CDR1 as SGDLS and CDR2 as YYNGEE. The DNA of the CDR3 is TGTGCCAGCAGCGCGTTAGCGGGGGGCGGGGACGAGCAGTACTTC. Translating gives CASSALAGGGDEQYF.

This clonotype was seen a single time. The V and J genes are TRBV11-2 and TRBJ2-1, with TRBD2 matching over 8 bases. With V trimmed by 6 bases and J by 5 bases, 6 bases remained unmatched. CDR3 length: 14 residues. CDR1 is SGHAT, CDR2 FQNNGV, per germline. The CDR3 DNA reads as TGTGCCAGCAGTCGCGGGGGGAGACACAATGAGCAGTTCTTC. Translation: CASSRGGRHNEQFF.

This clonotype appeared many times. The chain is built from TRBV19 and TRBJ1-1; 9 positions match TRBD1. Germline values: CDR1 LNHDA, CDR2 SQIVND (reference sequence). This CDR3 spans 15 amino acids. The V and J ends lost 3 bases and 6 bases, in that order; junction bases with no gene match: 8. The CDR3 protein is CASSIAGTGSAEAFF. The CDR3, as DNA: TGTGCCAGTAGTATCGCCGGGACAGGGTCGGCTGAAGCTTTCTTT.

This clonotype was counted a single time. The rearrangement uses TRBV12-3 or TRBV12-4 and TRBJ2-7; D is uncertain. The ends were cut back, 2 bases at V and 4 bases at J, with 12 bases in the middle. The CDR3 runs 14 residues. CDR3 loop: CASSLWLPRYEQYF. CDR3 nucleotides: TGTGCCAGCAGTTTATGGTTGCCGAGGTACGAGCAGTACTTC.

This clonotype has at least ten counts. The gene calls are TRBV9 and TRBJ1-2; TRBD1 matches 12 bases. V lost 3 bases to trimming and J lost 6 bases; unmatched junction nucleotides: 12. The CDR3 totals 17 residues. CDR1 is SGDLS and CDR2 is YYNGEE in the germline V gene. This CDR3 reads CASSETRDRGQADGYTF. The CDR3 region has the DNA TGTGCCAGCAGCGAGACCCGGGACAGGGGGCAGGCTGATGGCTACACCTTC.